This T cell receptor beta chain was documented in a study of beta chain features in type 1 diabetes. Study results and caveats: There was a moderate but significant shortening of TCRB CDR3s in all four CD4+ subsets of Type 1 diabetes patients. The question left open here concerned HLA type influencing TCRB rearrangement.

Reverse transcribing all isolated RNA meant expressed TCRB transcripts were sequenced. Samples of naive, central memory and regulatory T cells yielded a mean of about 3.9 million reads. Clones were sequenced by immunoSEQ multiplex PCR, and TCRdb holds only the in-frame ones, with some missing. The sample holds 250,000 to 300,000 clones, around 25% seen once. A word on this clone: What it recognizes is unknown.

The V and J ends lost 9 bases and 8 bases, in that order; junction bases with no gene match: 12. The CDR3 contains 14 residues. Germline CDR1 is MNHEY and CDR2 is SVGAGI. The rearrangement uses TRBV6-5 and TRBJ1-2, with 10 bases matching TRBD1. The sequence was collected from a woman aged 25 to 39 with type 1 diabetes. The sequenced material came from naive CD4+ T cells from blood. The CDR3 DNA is TGTGCCAGTCGGCGACAGGGGGCAAACGTGGGCTACACCTTC. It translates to CASRRQGANVGYTF.